The 22 T cell receptor beta chains below were found in one sample sequenced in a study of glioma-infiltrating T cells after dendritic cell vaccination. Generated by immunoSEQ multiplex PCR, the TCRdb table keeps only in-frame clones and is missing some. Of tens of thousands of clones in the sample, roughly 87% were seen once. Stated time point: after dendritic cell vaccination, including at tumor progression/relapse. Sequences were derived from blood, sampled after dendritic cell vaccination. The receptors were sampled from a human donor with glioblastoma.

This rearrangement joins TRBV18 to TRBJ2-1; maybe TRBD2 (7 bases). CDR3 size: 17 residues. Deletions cut 5 bases from V and 5 bases from J, with 22 bases between. Germline V gene data show CDR1 as KGHSH and CDR2 as LQKENI. CDR3 nucleotide sequence: TGTGCCAGCTCAAAGGGGGTTGGACTAGGATGGGACAATGAGCAGTTCTTC. Translated, it gives CASSKGVGLGWDNEQFF.

The chain joins TRBV30 to TRBJ2-7, with 8 bases fitting TRBD1. This CDR3 is built from 13 residues. V lost 1 base to trimming and J lost 6 bases; unmatched junction nucleotides: 5. Germline CDR1 GTSNPN, CDR2 SVGIG (reference sequence). The CDR3 reads CAWSAGGGGEQYF. The CDR3, as DNA: TGTGCCTGGAGTGCAGGGGGCGGTGGCGAGCAGTACTTC.

This clone was recorded once. The chain couples TRBV5-4 to TRBJ2-1; D gene unclear. Germline loops: CDR1 SGHNT, CDR2 YYREEE (reference sequence). The CDR3 has 11 residues. The germline V and J ends were trimmed by 4 bases and 6 bases, with 5 bases remaining between them. CDR3 in DNA: TGTGCCAGCAGCAGTAGCAATGAGCAGTTCTTC. Its protein is CASSSSNEQFF.

The genes are TRBV6-1 and TRBJ2-7; TRBD1 might be the D (5 bases). V lost 2 bases to trimming and J lost 5 bases, with 10 bases between them. The CDR3 has 13 residues. In germline, CDR1 is MNHNS, CDR2 SASEGT. The CDR3 nucleotides read TGTGCCAGCAGTGAACAGGGTTCCAACGAGCAGTACTTC. The encoded protein is CASSEQGSNEQYF.

The chain carries TRBV28 and TRBJ2-1; TRBD2 agrees at 8 bases. V shed 6 bases, J shed 7 bases, and the junction held 5 bases outside the gene matches. The germline V gene encodes CDR1 MDHEN and CDR2 SYDVKM. There are 13 residues in the CDR3. The chain's CDR3 is CASSYPGGNEQFF. The CDR3 region has the DNA TGTGCCAGCAGCTACCCGGGGGGGAATGAGCAGTTCTTC.

This chain uses TRBV11-3 with TRBJ2-1; 12 bases map to TRBD2. The CDR3 totals 16 residues. J was trimmed by 4 bases and V by 5 bases; bases with no gene match: 6. Germline V CDR1 and CDR2: SGHNT, YENEEA. The CDR3 coding sequence is TGTGCCAGCAGCCCCCGCGGACTAGCGGGGTACAATGAGCAGTTCTTC. Translation gives CASSPRGLAGYNEQFF.

The chain joins TRBV29-1 to TRBJ2-1, with 14 bases matching TRBD2. V gave up 3 bases and J gave up 3 bases; unmatched junction bases: 4. This CDR3 region has 16 residues. Germline loops: CDR1 SQVTM, CDR2 ANQGSEA. CDR3 sequence: CSVDGTSGSYYNEQFF. DNA for the CDR3: TGCAGCGTTGATGGGACTAGCGGGAGCTACTACAATGAGCAGTTCTTC.

The genes are TRBV2 and TRBJ2-3; TRBD2 agrees at 12 bases. V lost 4 bases and J lost 0; bases outside the gene matches: 2. Germline V gene data show CDR1 as SNHLY and CDR2 as FYNNEI. The CDR3 is made up of 16 amino acids. The CDR3 DNA is TGTGCCAGCAGTGCGACTAGCGGGAGAAGCACAGATACGCAGTATTTT. Translation: CASSATSGRSTDTQYF.

This clone has only one observation. This sequence joins TRBV11-2 and TRBJ2-7; maybe TRBD1 (6 bases). Looked up from germline, CDR1 is SGHAT and CDR2 is FQNNGV. V was shortened by 5 bases and J by 3 bases, with 14 bases between the two germline ends. This CDR3 has 14 amino acids. CDR3 sequence reads: CASSQRGGGYEQYF. The CDR3 DNA sequence: TGTGCCAGCAGCCAGCGTGGGGGCGGCTACGAGCAGTACTTC.

This clone was recorded once. The chain couples TRBV25-1 to TRBJ1-5; a weak D match, TRBD1 (5 bases). The CDR3 spans 15 residues. From germline, CDR1 is MGHDK and CDR2 SYGVNS. The V end lost 6 bases, the J end lost 3 bases, and 15 bases lay between the germline ends. The CDR3 spells CASSRNGQFNQPQHF. CDR3 nucleotide sequence: TGTGCCAGCAGCCGGAACGGACAATTCAATCAGCCCCAGCATTTT. The complete variable domain, with remaining parts taken from reference TRBV25-1 and TRBJ1-5, reads EADIYQTPRYLVIGTGKKITLECSQTMGHDKMYWYQQDPGMELHLIHYSYGVNSTEKGDLSSESTVSRIRTEHFPLTLESARPSHTSQYLCASSRNGQFNQPQHFGDGTRLSIL.

This chain joins TRBV6-6 and TRBJ2-3; D is perhaps TRBD2 (7 bases). The germline CDR1 and CDR2 sequences are MNHNY and SVGAGI (reference sequence). Trimming left V 2 bases short and J 1 base short, with 10 bases between. The CDR3 has 15 residues. CDR3 amino acids: CASSYGGARTDTQYF. CDR3 DNA: TGTGCCAGCAGTTACGGGGGGGCGCGCACAGATACGCAGTATTTT.

This clone has just one count. Mismatch with germline at one junction end may stem from a read error. This chain links TRBV4-2 with TRBJ2-1; D is uncertain. CDR1 and CDR2 (germline): LGHNA, YNFKEQ. CDR3 length equals 14 residues. Here the CDR3 reads CASSQDPSYSEQFF. DNA for the CDR3: TGTGCCAGCAGCCAAGATCCGTCGTACAGTGAGCAGTTCTTC.

This chain uses TRBV5-1 with TRBJ2-3; weak D call: TRBD1 (6 bases). The CDR3 loop spans 13 amino acids. Germline loops: CDR1 SGHRS, CDR2 YFSETQ. Trimming removed 4 bases at V and 4 bases at J, with 10 bases between. The CDR3, as DNA: TGCGCCAGCAGCGCCGGACAGCCAGATACGCAGTATTTT. Its protein product is CASSAGQPDTQYF. The variable domain in full, with the rest retrieved from reference TRBV5-1 and TRBJ2-3, is KAGVTQTPRYLIKTRGQQVTLSCSPISGHRSVSWYQQTPGQGLQFLFEYFSETQRNKGNFPGRFSGRQFSNSRSEMNVSTLELGDSALYLCASSAGQPDTQYFGPGTRLTVL.

The chain uses TRBV7-2 and TRBJ1-5; D is undetermined. CDR3 size: 15 residues. V lost 1 base and J lost 2, with 9 bases in between. CDR1 and CDR2 (germline): SGHTA, FQGNSA. Here the CDR3 reads CASSLDGQGNQPQHF. CDR3 bases: TGTGCCAGCAGCTTAGATGGGCAGGGCAATCAGCCCCAGCATTTT. The entire variable domain, with the rest obtained from reference TRBV7-2 and TRBJ1-5, is as follows: GAGVSQSPSNKVTEKGKDVELRCDPISGHTALYWYRQSLGQGLEFLIYFQGNSAPDKSGLPSDRFSAERTGGSVSTLTIQRTQQEDSAVYLCASSLDGQGNQPQHFGDGTRLSIL.

The rearrangement links TRBV19 to TRBJ2-7; D may be TRBD2 (6 bases). The CDR3 covers 14 residues. Trimming stripped 3 bases from V and 3 bases from J, with 12 bases between. Germline-derived CDR1 and CDR2 are LNHDA and SQIVND (reference sequence). The CDR3 loop is CASSILAGFYEQYF. The CDR3 coding sequence is TGTGCCAGTAGTATTCTCGCGGGGTTCTACGAGCAGTACTTC. Combining the CDR3 with reference TRBV19 and TRBJ2-7 gives the whole variable domain DGGITQSPKYLFRKEGQNVTLSCEQNLNHDAMYWYRQDPGQGLRLIYYSQIVNDFQKGDIAEGYSVSREKKESFPLTVTSAQKNPTAFYLCASSILAGFYEQYFGPGTRLTVT.

The V call is TRBV5-1, the J call TRBJ2-1; 8 nucleotides match TRBD2. The CDR3 length is 15 residues. Germline-derived CDR1 and CDR2 are SGHRS and YFSETQ. V lost 5 bases, J lost 10 bases, and 14 bases stayed unmatched. The CDR3 DNA reads TGCGCCAGCAGAATCAGCGGGAGTGGAGCAGGGGAGCAGTTCTTC. Translated, it gives CASRISGSGAGEQFF.

This chain links TRBV2 with TRBJ2-3; TRBD2 is a possible D gene (5 bases). Germline lookup yields CDR1 SNHLY and CDR2 FYNNEI. CDR3 length: 14 residues. V was shortened by 6 bases and J by 2 bases, with 12 bases between the two germline ends. CDR3 DNA sequence: TGTGCCAGCAGACCCATAGCGTACACAGATACGCAGTATTTT. This gives the protein CASRPIAYTDTQYF.

The CDR3 DNA follows: TGCGCCAGCAGCCCCCCCACGTCCGGGTCCCACGGTACTGAAGCTTTCTTT. Translated, it gives CASSPPTSGSHGTEAFF. V and J are TRBV4-1 and TRBJ1-1; D call uncertain. V dropped 4 bases and J dropped 5 bases, with 23 bases sitting between them. The CDR3 contains 17 residues. Germline values: CDR1 MGHRA, CDR2 YSYEKL.

CDR3: CASGYYSGGETQYF. DNA of the CDR3: TGCGCCAGCGGGTATTACTCGGGGGGAGAGACCCAGTACTTC. This chain joins TRBV5-1 and TRBJ2-5; 7 bases align to TRBD2. Losses at the gene ends were 7 bases for V and 4 bases for J; bases not matched to a gene: 10. Germline loops: CDR1 SGHRS, CDR2 YFSETQ. The CDR3 spans 14 residues. The full variable domain, with the rest looked up from reference TRBV5-1 and TRBJ2-5, is KAGVTQTPRYLIKTRGQQVTLSCSPISGHRSVSWYQQTPGQGLQFLFEYFSETQRNKGNFPGRFSGRQFSNSRSEMNVSTLELGDSALYLCASGYYSGGETQYFGPGTRLLVL.

A single count supports this clone. V usage is TRBV19 and J usage is TRBJ2-7, with 7 bases that match TRBD2. Germline trimming cut 7 bases from V and 2 bases from J; bases unmatched to any gene: 8. The CDR3 spans 14 residues. CDR1 is LNHDA, CDR2 SQIVND, per germline (reference sequence). CDR3 nucleotides: TGTGCCAGTACCAGCGGGGACTTGGCCTACGAGCAGTACTTC. Protein product: CASTSGDLAYEQYF.

The gene calls are TRBV7-2 and TRBJ2-1, with TRBD2 matching over 11 bases. The CDR3 spans 16 residues. From germline, CDR1 is SGHTA and CDR2 FQGNSA. The V segment lost 1 base and the J segment 4 bases; nucleotides outside the gene matches: 3. The CDR3, as DNA: TGTGCCAGCAGCTTAGTACTAGCGGGAGTGTACAATGAGCAGTTCTTC. Its protein product is CASSLVLAGVYNEQFF.

V and J are TRBV5-1 and TRBJ1-1; D may be TRBD1 (5 bases). Per germline, CDR1 SGHRS and CDR2 YFSETQ. V was pared by 4 bases and J by 4 bases, with 17 bases between. The CDR3 spans 15 residues. The CDR3 loop reads CASSSGALVGTEAFF. CDR3 coding DNA: TGCGCCAGCAGCAGCGGGGCCCTCGTGGGCACTGAAGCTTTCTTT.